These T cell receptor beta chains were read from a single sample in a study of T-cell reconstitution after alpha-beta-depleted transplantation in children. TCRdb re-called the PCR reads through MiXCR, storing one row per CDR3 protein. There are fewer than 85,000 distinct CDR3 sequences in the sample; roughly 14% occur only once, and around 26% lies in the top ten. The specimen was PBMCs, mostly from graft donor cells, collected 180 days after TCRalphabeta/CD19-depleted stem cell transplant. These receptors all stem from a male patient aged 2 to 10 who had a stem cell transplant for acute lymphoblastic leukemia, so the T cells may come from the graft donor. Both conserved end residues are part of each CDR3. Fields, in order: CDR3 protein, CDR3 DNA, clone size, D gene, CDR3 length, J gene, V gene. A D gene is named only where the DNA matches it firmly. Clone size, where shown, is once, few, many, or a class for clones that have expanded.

CDR3: CASSLERGGVQETQYF; DNA: TGTGCCAGCAGCCTTGAAAGAGGGGGGGTCCAAGAGACCCAGTACTTC; size: .; D: .; length: 16; J: TRBJ2-5; V: TRBV4-2
CDR3: CSARKAGGSWGELFF; DNA: TGCAGTGCTAGAAAGGCGGGGGGGTCCTGGGGGGAGCTGTTTTTT; size: few; D: TRBD2; length: 15; J: TRBJ2-2; V: TRBV20-1
CDR3: CSVLRGTSSGYGYTF; DNA: TGCAGCGTTTTGCGGGGGACATCGTCGGGCTATGGCTACACCTTC; size: .; D: .; length: 15; J: TRBJ1-2; V: TRBV29-1
CDR3: CASSPWAPLAAIHNEQFF; DNA: TGCGCCAGCAGCCCCTGGGCCCCACTAGCCGCCATACACAATGAGCAGTTCTTC; size: few; D: .; length: 18; J: TRBJ2-1; V: TRBV4-1
CDR3: CASSLGLVNDVQFF; DNA: TGTGCCAGCAGCTTAGGACTAGTTAATGATGTGCAGTTCTTC; size: few; D: .; length: 14; J: TRBJ2-1; V: TRBV11-2
CDR3: CASSFLRRRGPYNEQFF; DNA: TGCGCCAGCAGCTTTTTGAGACGTAGGGGCCCGTACAATGAGCAGTTCTTC; size: few; D: .; length: 17; J: TRBJ2-1; V: TRBV5-1
CDR3: CATRFGQLSGNTIYF; DNA: TGTGCCACCCGCTTCGGACAGCTCTCTGGAAACACCATATATTTT; size: .; D: .; length: 15; J: TRBJ1-3; V: TRBV28
CDR3: CASSLAQTSSYEQYF; DNA: TGTGCCAGCAGCTTAGCTCAGACATCCTCCTACGAGCAGTACTTC; size: many; D: .; length: 15; J: TRBJ2-7; V: TRBV7-8
CDR3: CASSYSRRASGANVLTF; DNA: TGTGCCAGCAGTTACTCCAGACGGGCCTCTGGGGCCAACGTCCTGACTTTC; size: many; D: .; length: 17; J: TRBJ2-6; V: TRBV6-5
CDR3: CSARAGGRGNIQYF; DNA: TGCAGTGCTAGAGCCGGGGGCCGTGGAAACATTCAGTACTTC; size: many; D: .; length: 14; J: TRBJ2-4; V: TRBV20-1
CDR3: CASDGSGTGHPYGYTF; DNA: TGCGCCAGCGACGGCAGTGGGACAGGGCATCCTTATGGCTACACCTTC; size: few; D: TRBD1; length: 16; J: TRBJ1-2; V: TRBV5-1
CDR3: CASSEDVPTSADTGELFF; DNA: TGCGCCAGCAGTGAGGACGTCCCGACTAGCGCCGACACCGGGGAGCTGTTTTTT; size: large; D: TRBD2; length: 18; J: TRBJ2-2; V: TRBV10-2
CDR3: CASSLVPTETQYF; DNA: TGTGCCAGCAGCTTAGTGCCTACAGAGACCCAGTACTTC; size: .; D: .; length: 13; J: TRBJ2-5; V: TRBV7-9
CDR3: CASSPLTRSSYEQYF; DNA: TGTGCCAGCAGTCCCCTCACCAGGAGCTCCTACGAGCAGTACTTC; size: many; D: .; length: 15; J: TRBJ2-7; V: TRBV27
CDR3: CASSPEGQGAFFTDTQYF; DNA: TGTGCCAGCAGCCCGGAAGGACAGGGAGCCTTCTTCACAGATACGCAGTATTTT; size: .; D: TRBD1; length: 18; J: TRBJ2-3; V: TRBV7-6
CDR3: CASSLLGLAGLRETQYF; DNA: TGCGCCAGCAGCCTATTAGGGCTAGCGGGACTAAGGGAGACCCAGTACTTC; size: .; D: TRBD2; length: 17; J: TRBJ2-5; V: TRBV5-1
CDR3: CASSLVTVNQPQHF; DNA: TGTGCCAGCAGTTTAGTAACAGTAAATCAGCCCCAGCATTTT; size: .; D: .; length: 14; J: TRBJ1-5; V: TRBV12-3/TRBV12-4
CDR3: CSALSSTEKLFF; DNA: TGCAGTGCCCTTTCAAGCACAGAAAAACTGTTTTTT; size: .; D: .; length: 12; J: TRBJ1-4; V: TRBV20-1
CDR3: CASNGQGMANYGYTF; DNA: TGTGCCAGCAATGGTCAGGGAATGGCTAACTATGGCTACACCTTC; size: few; D: .; length: 15; J: TRBJ1-2; V: TRBV25-1
CDR3: CASSLGARGGPVHRTIYF; DNA: TGTGCCAGCAGCTTAGGTGCCCGGGGAGGTCCAGTTCATCGGACCATATATTTT; size: .; D: .; length: 18; J: TRBJ1-3; V: TRBV11-2
CDR3: CSARSSISGNTIYF; DNA: TGCAGTGCTAGATCCTCGATCTCTGGAAACACCATATATTTT; size: .; D: .; length: 14; J: TRBJ1-3; V: TRBV20-1
CDR3: CASRDRGGNTGELFF; DNA: TGTGCCAGCAGGGACAGGGGGGGGAACACCGGGGAGCTGTTTTTT; size: .; D: TRBD1; length: 15; J: TRBJ2-2; V: TRBV6-1
CDR3: CASSLRLSGPGGGKLFF; DNA: TGTGCCAGCAGCTTACGGCTCTCCGGGCCCGGGGGAGGAAAACTGTTTTTT; size: .; D: .; length: 17; J: TRBJ1-4; V: TRBV7-8
CDR3: CASSQRTKTNEKLFF; DNA: TGCGCCAGCAGCCAGAGGACAAAGACTAATGAAAAACTGTTTTTT; size: .; D: .; length: 15; J: TRBJ1-4; V: TRBV4-3
CDR3: CAISESDRDRQPQHF; DNA: TGTGCCATCAGTGAGTCGGACAGGGATCGACAGCCCCAGCATTTT; size: few; D: TRBD1; length: 15; J: TRBJ1-5; V: TRBV10-3
CDR3: CASSHVALNYGYTF; DNA: TGCGCCAGCAGCCACGTGGCCCTTAACTATGGCTACACCTTC; size: .; D: .; length: 14; J: TRBJ1-2; V: TRBV4-3
CDR3: CASSLAGTGYLDYEQYF; DNA: TGCGCCAGCAGCTTGGCCGGGACAGGGTATTTGGACTACGAGCAGTACTTC; size: many; D: TRBD1; length: 17; J: TRBJ2-7; V: TRBV5-1
CDR3: CASSKGLAAYNEQFF; DNA: TGTGCCAGCAGCAAGGGGCTAGCGGCCTACAATGAGCAGTTCTTC; size: .; D: TRBD2; length: 15; J: TRBJ2-1; V: TRBV9
CDR3: CASSGGRTGLEAFF; DNA: TGTGCCAGCAGCGGGGGGAGGACAGGCCTTGAAGCTTTCTTT; size: few; D: TRBD1; length: 14; J: TRBJ1-1; V: TRBV9
CDR3: CASSWEVWAYNEQFF; DNA: TGTGCCAGCAGCTGGGAGGTCTGGGCTTACAATGAGCAGTTCTTC; size: .; D: .; length: 15; J: TRBJ2-1; V: TRBV7-2
CDR3: CASSRGQGAYEQYF; DNA: TGCGCCAGCAGCCGGGGACAGGGGGCCTACGAGCAGTACTTC; size: few; D: TRBD1; length: 14; J: TRBJ2-7; V: TRBV5-1
CDR3: CASSLGQGANYEQYF; DNA: TGTGCCAGCAGCTTGGGACAGGGGGCGAACTACGAGCAGTACTTC; size: few; D: TRBD1; length: 15; J: TRBJ2-7; V: TRBV7-2
CDR3: CSARTSHFYSNQPQHF; DNA: TGCAGTGCTAGAACCTCGCATTTTTATAGCAATCAGCCCCAGCATTTT; size: few; D: .; length: 16; J: TRBJ1-5; V: TRBV20-1
CDR3: CPSSPRVGSYYGYTF; DNA: TGTCCCAGCAGCCCCCGGGTGGGCAGTTACTATGGCTACACCTTC; size: .; D: .; length: 15; J: TRBJ1-2; V: TRBV7-6
CDR3: CASSERAGGPGETQYF; DNA: TGTGCCAGCAGTGAAAGAGCGGGGGGGCCAGGGGAGACCCAGTACTTC; size: .; D: TRBD2; length: 16; J: TRBJ2-5; V: TRBV2
CDR3: CASSVGAEGPNEKLFF; DNA: TGTGCCAGCAGCGTCGGGGCAGAAGGGCCTAATGAAAAACTGTTTTTT; size: .; D: .; length: 16; J: TRBJ1-4; V: TRBV12-3/TRBV12-4
CDR3: CASSRYSGIPSYEQYF; DNA: TGTGCCAGCTCACGTTATAGCGGGATCCCCTCCTACGAGCAGTACTTC; size: few; D: TRBD2; length: 16; J: TRBJ2-7; V: TRBV18
CDR3: CAIMSSSSYEQYF; DNA: TGTGCCATCATGTCCTCAAGCTCCTACGAGCAGTACTTC; size: few; D: .; length: 13; J: TRBJ2-7; V: TRBV10-3
CDR3: CAWRGLGTSSIGELFF; DNA: TGTGCCTGGAGGGGGTTAGGCACTAGCAGCATCGGGGAGCTGTTTTTT; size: few; D: .; length: 16; J: TRBJ2-2; V: TRBV30
CDR3: CASSPGQGAEAFF; DNA: TGCGCCAGCAGCCCGGGACAGGGGGCTGAAGCTTTCTTT; size: few; D: TRBD1; length: 13; J: TRBJ1-1; V: TRBV5-1
CDR3: CASSRLAGGSETQYF; DNA: TGCGCCAGCAGCCGATTAGCGGGAGGATCAGAGACCCAGTACTTC; size: few; D: TRBD2; length: 15; J: TRBJ2-5; V: TRBV5-1
CDR3: CASSVGGGRPETQYF; DNA: TGTGCCAGCAGCGTAGGCGGGGGGCGCCCAGAGACCCAGTACTTC; size: few; D: TRBD2; length: 15; J: TRBJ2-5; V: TRBV9
CDR3: CASSPGTGDQPQHF; DNA: TGCGCCAGCAGCCCGGGAACGGGGGATCAGCCCCAGCATTTT; size: .; D: .; length: 14; J: TRBJ1-5; V: TRBV5-1
CDR3: CATSRGSNTGELFF; DNA: TGTGCCACCAGCAGAGGCTCGAACACCGGGGAGCTGTTTTTT; size: .; D: .; length: 14; J: TRBJ2-2; V: TRBV15
CDR3: CSARDEQAVSSYEQYF; DNA: TGCAGTGCTAGAGATGAGCAGGCTGTGAGCTCCTACGAGCAGTACTTC; size: many; D: .; length: 16; J: TRBJ2-7; V: TRBV20-1
CDR3: CATSSYETQYF; DNA: TGTGCCACCAGCAGCTATGAGACCCAGTACTTC; size: .; D: .; length: 11; J: TRBJ2-5; V: TRBV15
CDR3: CAISETPGQGWGTDTQYF; DNA: TGTGCCATCAGTGAAACCCCTGGACAGGGTTGGGGCACAGATACGCAGTATTTT; size: few; D: TRBD1; length: 18; J: TRBJ2-3; V: TRBV10-3
CDR3: CSASPSVYYEQYF; DNA: TGCAGTGCTAGTCCTAGCGTCTACTACGAGCAGTACTTC; size: few; D: .; length: 13; J: TRBJ2-7; V: TRBV20-1
CDR3: CASSQVSEKLFF; DNA: TGCGCCAGCAGCCAAGTTTCTGAAAAACTGTTTTTT; size: .; D: .; length: 12; J: TRBJ1-4; V: TRBV4-3
CDR3: CSARFPGRGQGIYEQYF; DNA: TGCAGTGCTAGATTCCCGGGAAGGGGACAGGGCATCTACGAGCAGTACTTC; size: few; D: TRBD1; length: 17; J: TRBJ2-7; V: TRBV20-1
CDR3: CASSYGRGEQYF; DNA: TGTGCCAGCAGTTACGGAAGGGGAGAGCAGTACTTC; size: many; D: .; length: 12; J: TRBJ2-7; V: TRBV6-5
CDR3: CASSLLVETQYF; DNA: TGTGCCAGCAGCCTCCTCGTGGAGACCCAGTACTTC; size: many; D: .; length: 12; J: TRBJ2-5; V: TRBV7-2
CDR3: CASSRGQGKGAYEQYF; DNA: TGTGCCAGCAGCCGAGGACAGGGCAAAGGGGCCTACGAGCAGTACTTC; size: few; D: TRBD1; length: 16; J: TRBJ2-7; V: TRBV6-1
CDR3: CASSPGTTYEQYF; DNA: TGTGCCAGCAGTCCGGGGACAACATACGAGCAGTACTTC; size: .; D: .; length: 13; J: TRBJ2-7; V: TRBV12-3/TRBV12-4
CDR3: CASSPDSNYGYTF; DNA: TGTGCCAGCTCACCAGATTCTAACTATGGCTACACCTTC; size: .; D: .; length: 13; J: TRBJ1-2; V: TRBV18